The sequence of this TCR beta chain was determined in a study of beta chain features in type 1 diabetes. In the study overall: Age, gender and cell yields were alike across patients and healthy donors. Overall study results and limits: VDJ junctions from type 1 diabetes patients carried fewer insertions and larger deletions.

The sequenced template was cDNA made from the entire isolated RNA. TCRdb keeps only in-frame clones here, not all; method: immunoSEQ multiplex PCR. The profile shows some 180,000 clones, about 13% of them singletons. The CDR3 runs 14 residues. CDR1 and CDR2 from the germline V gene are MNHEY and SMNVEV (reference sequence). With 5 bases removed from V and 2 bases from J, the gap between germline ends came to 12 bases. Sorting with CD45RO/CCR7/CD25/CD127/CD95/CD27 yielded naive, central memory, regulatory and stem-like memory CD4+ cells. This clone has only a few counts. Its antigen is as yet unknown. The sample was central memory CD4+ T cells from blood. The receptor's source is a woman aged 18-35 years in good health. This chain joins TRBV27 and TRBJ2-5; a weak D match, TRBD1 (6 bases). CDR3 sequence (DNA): TGTGCCAGCAGTAAACGACAGGCGCAAGAGACCCAGTACTTC. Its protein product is CASSKRQAQETQYF.